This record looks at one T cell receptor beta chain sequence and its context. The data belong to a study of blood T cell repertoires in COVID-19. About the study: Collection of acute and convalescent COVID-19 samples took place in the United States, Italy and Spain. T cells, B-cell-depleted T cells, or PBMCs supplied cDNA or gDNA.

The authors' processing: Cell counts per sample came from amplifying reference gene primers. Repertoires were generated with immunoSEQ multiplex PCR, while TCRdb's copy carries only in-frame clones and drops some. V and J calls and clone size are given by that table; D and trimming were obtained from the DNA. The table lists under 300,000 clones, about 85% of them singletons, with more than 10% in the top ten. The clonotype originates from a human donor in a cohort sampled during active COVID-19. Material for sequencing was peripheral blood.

CDR3 amino acids: CASSLRGSGYEQYF. For the CDR3, the DNA is TGTGCCAGCAGTTTGAGGGGGAGCGGCTACGAGCAGTACTTC. The chain couples TRBV27 to TRBJ2-7; perhaps TRBD1 as D (6 bases). Trimming shortened V by 3 bases and J by 3 bases, and 12 bases separated the two germline ends. Germline CDR1 MNHEY, CDR2 SMNVEV (reference sequence). The CDR3 has 14 residues.